This TCR beta chain was observed in a study of blood T cells in healthy people across ages. In its sample, this clonotype was seen many times. Germline V gene lookup returns CDR1 DFQATT and CDR2 SNEGSKA (reference sequence). The ends were cut back, 1 base at V and 10 bases at J, with 17 bases in the middle. CDR3 length equals 15 residues. The authors ran a second PCR of 7 to 11 cycles using a sample-barcoded 5' primer and a J-beta primer mix. TCRdb re-analysed the 5' RACE reads in MiXCR, keeping a single row per CDR3 protein. This table has more than 500,000 distinct CDR3 sequences, 25% to 35% appearing once. These data were also reused for a study on T cells of mothers and their children.

This chain joins TRBV20-1 and TRBJ1-6; TRBD1 is a possible D gene (6 bases). The sequence was collected from a boy aged 2 to 9 in good health. Input material: blood. CDR3 nucleotides: TGCAGTGCTAGAGGGCGGGGGCAGGAGAGCTCACCCCTCCACTTT. This sequence encodes CSARGRGQESSPLHF.